The table lists the clone carrying this T cell receptor beta chain with many counts. This CDR3 has 13 amino acids. CDR1 and CDR2 from the germline V gene are SGHTA and FQGNSA. Trimming took off 2 bases at V and 4 bases at J, with 8 bases between the two ends. The source of the sample is a study of identical twins. TCRdb called the 5' RACE reads again in MiXCR, with one record for every CDR3 protein. The table lists hundreds of thousands of distinct CDR3 sequences, about 20% of them singletons. These data were likewise used in another study, on T cells expressing NK-cell markers. From that report: Sorting was limited to alpha-beta TCR-expressing T cells with an anti-gamma-delta TCR antibody in several experiments. Of the CD8+ T cells in about 6 donors, 1.0-7.0% belonged to dominant NKG2C+ clonotypes.

Sequencing was carried out using PBMCs. This chain uses TRBV7-2 with TRBJ1-2, with no clear D. The clonotype was recovered from a young woman in good health. The CDR3 reads CASSLTETYGYTF. The CDR3 DNA reads TGTGCCAGCAGCTTAACCGAGACCTATGGCTACACCTTC.